This TCR beta chain derives from a study of shared clonotypes between healthy human individuals. Study background: There were three CD4 naive, three CD4 memory, two CD8 naive and one CD8 memory plates per donor.

Germline assignment: CDR1 PRHDT and CDR2 FYEKMQ (reference sequence). CDR3 length: 18 residues. V lost 2 bases to trimming and J lost 1 base; unmatched junction nucleotides: 9. Sorted-subset replicate PCRs used approximately 200 ng of genomic DNA. This amount corresponded to tens of thousands of T cell genomes. Sequenced by immunoSEQ multiplex PCR; TCRdb stores in-frame clones only, minus some. The sample has over 1.5 million clones; approximately 98% are singletons. It was into CD45RA+ naive and CD45RA-negative memory subsets that the CD4+ cells were split. The sequenced sample was naive CD4+ T cells sorted from blood. The subset was: CD45RA+ positively selected. The clonotype comes from a man younger than 40 in good health. This sequence joins TRBV13 and TRBJ2-1; 9 positions agree with TRBD2. CDR3 in DNA: TGTGCCAGCAGCTTAATCCCCCCTACTAGCGGGTCCTACAATGAGCAGTTCTTC. Protein: CASSLIPPTSGSYNEQFF. Full variable domain (rest looked up from reference TRBV13 and TRBJ2-1): AAGVIQSPRHLIKEKRETATLKCYPIPRHDTVYWYQQGPGQDPQFLISFYEKMQSDKGSIPDRFSAQQFSDYHSELNMSSLELGDSALYFCASSLIPPTSGSYNEQFFGPGTRLTVL.